A selection of T cell receptor beta chains follows, all from one sample in a study of blood T cell repertoires in COVID-19. This table comes from immunoSEQ multiplex PCR, and its TCRdb copy is limited to in-frame clones, with some not included. Among approximately 90,000 clones, roughly 84% were seen once, and the ten largest hold around 12%. The specimen was peripheral blood. The receptors here all came from a human donor in a cohort sampled during active COVID-19. The conserved cysteine and the conserved F or W are not part of the CDR3 here.

TRBJ1-2 TRBV6-5 ASWRDGYT
TRBJ2-7 TRBV4-1 ASSQAPSGGYEQY
TRBJ2-1 TRBV30 AQRAGTSGVYNEQF
TRBJ2-1 TRBV5-4 ASSLASSGVWDEQF
TRBJ2-1 TRBV5-6 ASSFERNEQF
TRBJ2-5 TRBV7-2 ASSLGAGGLETQY
TRBJ1-2 TRBV21-1 ASRGTGTGYT
TRBJ1-2 TRBV18 ASSPQTGDYGYT
TRBJ1-4 TRBV7-9 ASSPESMRAEKLF
TRBJ2-3 TRBV10-3 AIGLAGRTDTQY
TRBJ1-1 TRBV4-2 ASSQDRSTEAF
TRBJ2-7 TRBV21-1 ASPGGGPYEQY
TRBJ2-3 TRBV9 ASSVYTSTDTQY
TRBJ2-4 TRBV6-5 ASSYSGQGAKNIQY
TRBJ1-3 TRBV7-2 ASSLGFSSGNTIY
TRBJ1-2 TRBV28 ASHRGVYGYT
TRBJ2-7 TRBV19 ASSIFGQASYEQY
TRBJ2-5 TRBV29-1 STSGSGETQY
TRBJ2-2 TRBV2 ASIAGGNTGELF
TRBJ2-7 TRBV18 ASSVGTGTVGGEQY
TRBJ1-5 TRBV27 ASSPGTVNQPQH
TRBJ2-7 TRBV29-1 SVGQGGPYEQY
TRBJ2-1 TRBV4-3 ASSRVRAGGTYNEQF
TRBJ1-1 TRBV28 ASSGSLQGAAEAF
TRBJ2-2 TRBV7-9 ASSSNDRAGELF
TRBJ2-1 TRBV20-1 SASVLAPNEQF
TRBJ1-5 TRBV7-9 ASSRGGGRQPQH
TRBJ2-2 TRBV9 ASSVATAGGVSGELF
TRBJ2-2 TRBV6-4 ASSQRENLGGELF
TRBJ2-5 TRBV30 AWSSGLEETQY
TRBJ2-5 TRBV29-1 SVEVSASGRGIETQY
TRBJ1-1 TRBV27 ASSLYGPEEDTEAF
TRBJ1-1 TRBV10-3 ATNGGGASTEAF
TRBJ2-1 TRBV4-1 ASSQAKRGQQF
TRBJ2-7 TRBV7-9 ASSSKAGRLRYEQY
TRBJ2-1 TRBV5-1 ASGGGLAGSNEQF
TRBJ1-1 TRBV28 ASRTDLNTEAF
TRBJ2-2 TRBV7-2 ASSPQGTGISGELF
TRBJ1-5 TRBV19 ASTLNRGGRSNQPQH
TRBJ1-1 TRBV19 ASSIGAGTLAEAF
TRBJ1-3 TRBV3-1/TRBV3-2 ASSPRTANSGNTIY
TRBJ1-1 TRBV19 ASSPARGGTEAF
TRBJ2-5 TRBV5-1 ASRQRGGTQETQY
TRBJ1-3 TRBV12-5 ASGLGTGGSGNTIY
TRBJ1-6 TRBV7-2 ASSSAGASRGSPLH
TRBJ1-5 TRBV2 ASSGQGGRSNQPQH